Each of the 25 T cell receptor beta chains below was sequenced from the same sample in a study of shared clonotypes between healthy human individuals. Terminally differentiated effector memory CD45RA+ cells were left out of the naive CD8 fraction, which was CD45RO-negative and positively selected for CCR7. Clones were read by immunoSEQ multiplex PCR, and TCRdb kept only the in-frame ones, dropping some. The table includes 600,000 or so clones, around 96% detected once. Sequenced material: naive CD8+ T cells sorted from blood. All receptors derive from a woman aged 25 to 39 in good health.

V and J are TRBV27 and TRBJ2-1; possibly TRBD1 or TRBD2 for D (5 bases each). Germline CDR1 reads MNHEY; CDR2 reads SMNVEV (reference sequence). V was shortened by 2 bases and J by 6 bases, with 11 bases between the two germline ends. The CDR3 extends over 14 amino acids. The CDR3 is CASSLIGTLNEQFF. In DNA, the CDR3 is TGTGCCAGCAGTTTAATTGGGACCCTCAATGAGCAGTTCTTC.

V and J are TRBV27 and TRBJ1-4; a weak D match, TRBD1 (6 bases). There are 13 residues in the CDR3. Per the germline V gene, CDR1 is MNHEY and CDR2 is SMNVEV (reference sequence). V lost 6 bases and J lost 10, with 15 bases in between. The CDR3 DNA follows: TGTGCCAGCAGCCTACTAGGGGGGGCAAAACTGTTTTTT. Translated, it gives CASSLLGGAKLFF.

The chain has TRBV27 and TRBJ2-7; 8 nucleotides line up with TRBD2. CDR1 MNHEY and CDR2 SMNVEV come from the germline V gene (reference sequence). V trimming: 6 bases; J trimming: 4 bases; junction bases outside the gene matches: 14. This CDR3 has 16 residues. Here the CDR3 DNA reads TGTGCCAGCAGCCCTTCAGCGGGAGAAAGCCCATACGAGCAGTACTTC. Translated, it gives CASSPSAGESPYEQYF.

This rearrangement joins TRBV11-2 to TRBJ1-1; no reliable D call. V gave up 5 bases and J gave up 1 base, with 20 bases separating them. The CDR3 totals 17 residues. Germline V gene data show CDR1 as SGHAT and CDR2 as FQNNGV. CDR3 sequence reads: CASSPRPGPRRNTEAFF. For the CDR3, the DNA is TGTGCCAGCAGCCCACGGCCGGGTCCAAGGAGGAACACTGAAGCTTTCTTT.

The J gene is TRBJ2-7, the V gene TRBV2; TRBD1 matches 7 bases. With V trimmed by 6 bases and J by 2 bases, 4 bases remained unmatched. Looked up from germline, CDR1 is SNHLY and CDR2 is FYNNEI. The CDR3 spans 13 residues. Here the CDR3 reads CASRQGLTYEQYF. The DNA of the CDR3 is TGTGCCAGCAGACAGGGGCTAACCTACGAGCAGTACTTC. The entire variable domain, with the rest obtained from reference TRBV2 and TRBJ2-7, is as follows: EPEVTQTPSHQVTQMGQEVILRCVPISNHLYFYWYRQILGQKVEFLVSFYNNEISEKSEIFDDQFSVERPDGSNFTLKIRSTKLEDSAMYFCASRQGLTYEQYFGPGTRLTVT.

This chain links TRBV6-1 with TRBJ2-1, with 8 bases that match TRBD2. Germline V CDR1 and CDR2: MNHNS, SASEGT. The CDR3 contains 15 residues. V dropped 2 bases and J dropped 7; count of bases not matched to a gene: 7. CDR3 sequence: CASSESGGHANEQFF. In DNA, the CDR3 is TGTGCCAGCAGTGAAAGCGGGGGACATGCGAATGAGCAGTTCTTC.

The chain's CDR3 is CSAHTDTQYF. The CDR3 DNA is TGCAGTGCTCATACAGATACGCAGTATTTT. The chain has TRBV20-1 and TRBJ2-3; D uncertain. V lost 5 bases and J lost 3, with 3 bases in between. The germline V gene encodes CDR1 DFQATT and CDR2 SNEGSKA (reference sequence). The CDR3 is 10 residues long.

This clone was detected only once. The rearrangement uses TRBV27 and TRBJ2-7; 8 bases fit TRBD1. The CDR3 runs to 15 residues. CDR1 is MNHEY, CDR2 SMNVEV, per germline (reference sequence). Losses at the gene ends were 8 bases for V and 0 bases for J; bases not matched to a gene: 9. In nucleotides, the CDR3 is TGTGCCAGCCGACTCAGGGGGCGATACTCCTACGAGCAGTACTTC. Translating gives CASRLRGRYSYEQYF.

J is TRBJ2-7 and V is TRBV4-1, with D perhaps matching TRBD1 (6 bases). Per germline, CDR1 MGHRA and CDR2 YSYEKL. This CDR3 is built from 16 residues. V lost 0 bases, J lost 6 bases, and 18 bases lay in between. The CDR3, as DNA: TGCGCCAGCAGCCAAGATTTTACAGGGTCTGCCCTCGAGCAGTACTTC. Its translation is CASSQDFTGSALEQYF.

V gene TRBV9 combines with J gene TRBJ1-2; possible D gene TRBD1, 6 bases. This CDR3 has 15 residues. Trimming removed 3 bases from V and 7 bases from J, with 19 bases in between. Looked up from germline, CDR1 is SGDLS and CDR2 is YYNGEE. CDR3: CASSDGTKVRRGYTF. CDR3 nucleotides: TGTGCCAGCAGCGACGGGACAAAAGTACGGCGTGGCTACACCTTC.

This chain connects TRBV18 to TRBJ2-7, with 10 bases matching TRBD1. The CDR3 covers 15 residues. Per germline, CDR1 KGHSH and CDR2 LQKENI. The V and J ends lost 4 bases and 3 bases, in that order; junction bases with no gene match: 6. CDR3 nucleotide sequence: TGTGCCAGCTCACTGGGACAGGGGCAGAGCTACGAGCAGTACTTC. Amino acid sequence: CASSLGQGQSYEQYF.

The chain is built from TRBV9 and TRBJ2-7; unclear D gene. The V end was cut by 0 bases, the J end by 7 bases, with 11 bases between. The germline V gene has CDR1 SGDLS and CDR2 YYNGEE. The CDR3 has 13 residues. The CDR3 DNA reads as TGTGCCAGCAGCGTAGGAACTACGGCTGAGCAGTACTTC. Translation gives CASSVGTTAEQYF.

The chain carries TRBV14 and TRBJ1-1; D is perhaps TRBD1 (5 bases). Trimming left V 0 bases short and J 3 bases short, with 11 bases between. The CDR3 runs 15 residues. Germline CDR1 and CDR2: SGHDN and FVKESK. The chain's CDR3 is CASSQERDGDTEAFF. CDR3 coding DNA: TGTGCCAGCAGCCAAGAGAGGGACGGGGACACTGAAGCTTTCTTT. Filled out from reference TRBV14 and TRBJ1-1, the complete variable domain reads EAGVTQFPSHSVIEKGQTVTLRCDPISGHDNLYWYRRVMGKEIKFLLHFVKESKQDESGMPNNRFLAERTGGTYSTLKVQPAELEDSGVYFCASSQERDGDTEAFFGQGTRLTVV.

In its sample, this clone was seen once. The chain couples TRBV19 to TRBJ1-1; TRBD1 matches 10 bases. The length of the CDR3 is 15 residues. V lost 5 bases and J lost 0; bases outside the gene matches: 3. Germline V gene data show CDR1 as LNHDA and CDR2 as SQIVND (reference sequence). CDR3 amino acids: CASSLDRGLNTEAFF. The DNA of the CDR3 is TGTGCCAGTAGTTTGGACAGGGGGTTGAACACTGAAGCTTTCTTT. The complete variable domain, with remaining parts taken from reference TRBV19 and TRBJ1-1, reads DGGITQSPKYLFRKEGQNVTLSCEQNLNHDAMYWYRQDPGQGLRLIYYSQIVNDFQKGDIAEGYSVSREKKESFPLTVTSAQKNPTAFYLCASSLDRGLNTEAFFGQGTRLTVV.

The rearrangement links TRBV5-6 to TRBJ2-7; a possible D gene is TRBD2 (5 bases). CDR3 size: 14 residues. V dropped 2 bases and J dropped 4 bases, with 13 bases sitting between them. The germline V gene has CDR1 SGHDT and CDR2 YYEEEE. As DNA, the CDR3 is TGTGCCAGCAGCTTTAAAGGACTTGAATACGAGCAGTACTTC. Translating gives CASSFKGLEYEQYF. Together with reference TRBV5-6 and TRBJ2-7, the CDR3 gives the full variable domain: DAGVTQSPTHLIKTRGQQVTLRCSPKSGHDTVSWYQQALGQGPQFIFQYYEEEERQRGNFPDRFSGHQFPNYSSELNVNALLLGDSALYLCASSFKGLEYEQYFGPGTRLTVT.

The rearrangement joins TRBV28 to TRBJ2-1; tentatively, D is TRBD1 (5 bases). In germline, CDR1 is MDHEN, CDR2 SYDVKM. The length of the CDR3 is 16 residues. V dropped 6 bases and J dropped 1 base, with 16 bases sitting between them. CDR3 bases: TGTGCCAGCAGCGGCTGGCAGGGCCTTTCCTACAATGAGCAGTTCTTC. It translates to CASSGWQGLSYNEQFF.

V is TRBV30 and J is TRBJ2-7; either TRBD1 or TRBD2 may fit D (5 bases each). CDR3 length: 12 residues. The germline V gene has CDR1 GTSNPN and CDR2 SVGIG (reference sequence). Trimming took 2 bases from V and 7 from J, leaving 12 bases between them. CDR3 bases: TGTGCCTGGAGTCCGGGGCAGATGGAGCAGTACTTC. This encodes CAWSPGQMEQYF.

This rearrangement joins TRBV2 to TRBJ2-5, with 7 bases aligning to TRBD1. The J call could be wrong; TRBJ2-7 is a better fit for the DNA end. Germline CDR1 is SNHLY and CDR2 is FYNNEI. The CDR3 is made up of 13 amino acids. CDR3 coding DNA: TGTGCCAGCAGTGGGGACAGACCCTACGAGCAGTACTTC. This codes for CASSGDRPYEQYF.

The genes are TRBV7-3 and TRBJ2-1; TRBD2 is a possible D gene (5 bases). The germline gives CDR1 SGHTA, CDR2 FQGTGA. Trimming shortened V by 2 bases and J by 6 bases, and 11 bases separated the two germline ends. This CDR3 is built from 14 residues. The DNA for the CDR3 is TGTGCCAGCAGCTTAGGATCCCGGGGCAATGAGCAGTTCTTC. It yields the protein CASSLGSRGNEQFF.

This chain connects TRBV27 to TRBJ1-1, with unresolved D. V lost 3 bases and J 4 bases, leaving 15 bases between the germline ends. Per the germline V gene, CDR1 is MNHEY and CDR2 is SMNVEV (reference sequence). The CDR3 is 15 amino acids. In nucleotides, the CDR3 is TGTGCCAGCAGTTTTCATAGCGGATCGGGCACTGAAGCTTTCTTT. Translation gives CASSFHSGSGTEAFF.

The V gene is TRBV28, the J gene TRBJ2-5; D might be TRBD1 or TRBD2, each matching 5 bases. Between the trimmed V and J ends, which lost 2 bases and 5 bases, there was a span of 9 bases. CDR3 length equals 13 residues. Germline V gene lookup returns CDR1 MDHEN and CDR2 SYDVKM. The CDR3 sequence is CASSLGGGETQYF. CDR3 nucleotide sequence: TGTGCCAGCAGTTTAGGGGGTGGGGAGACCCAGTACTTC. Complete variable domain (other parts from reference TRBV28 and TRBJ2-5): DVKVTQSSRYLVKRTGEKVFLECVQDMDHENMFWYRQDPGLGLRLIYFSYDVKMKEKGDIPEGYSVSREKKERFSLILESASTNQTSMYLCASSLGGGETQYFGPGTRLLVL.

CDR3 nucleotides: TGTGCCAGCAGCTTAGTCGGGGACAGCGAAAAACTGTTTTTT. Residues: CASSLVGDSEKLFF. The chain employs TRBV7-8 and TRBJ1-4, with 7 bases matching TRBD1. Germline trimming cut 1 base from V and 8 bases from J; bases unmatched to any gene: 4. Germline V gene lookup returns CDR1 SGHVS and CDR2 FQNEAQ. The CDR3 extends over 14 amino acids. Drawing the rest from reference TRBV7-8 and TRBJ1-4, the complete variable domain is GAGVSQSPRYKVAKRGQDVALRCDPISGHVSLFWYQQALGQGPEFLTYFQNEAQLDKSGLPSDRFFAERPEGSVSTLKIQRTQQEDSAVYLCASSLVGDSEKLFFGSGTQLSVL.

V and J are TRBV10-1 and TRBJ1-1; D unclear. The CDR3 is 14 amino acids. The germline V gene encodes CDR1 WNHNN and CDR2 SYGVQD (reference sequence). The germline V and J ends were trimmed by 1 base and 3 bases, with 9 bases remaining between them. CDR3 DNA sequence: TGCGCCAGCAGTGAGTTGGAGAAGGACACTGAAGCTTTCTTT. Encoded protein: CASSELEKDTEAFF.

The V and J genes are TRBV28 and TRBJ1-6; perhaps TRBD1 as D (6 bases). The CDR3 covers 14 residues. Germline CDR1 reads MDHEN; CDR2 reads SYDVKM. The CDR3 coding sequence is TGTGCGAGCTTCGGGCGGGGGGCGCATTCACCCCTCCACTTT. Amino acids: CASFGRGAHSPLHF.

This rearrangement joins TRBV6-6 to TRBJ1-1, with 7 nucleotides matching TRBD1. The CDR3 covers 14 residues. The J segment lost 0 bases and the V segment lost 7 bases, leaving 5 bases of the junction unmatched. Germline-derived CDR1 and CDR2 are MNHNY and SVGAGI (reference sequence). The CDR3 loop is CASIMTGMNTEAFF. DNA for the CDR3: TGTGCCAGCATTATGACAGGGATGAACACTGAAGCTTTCTTT.